A selection of T cell receptor beta chains follows, all from one sample in a study of OX40 agonist ivuxolimab in advanced cancers. The protocol was immunoSEQ multiplex PCR, while the TCRdb copy is restricted to in-frame clones and leaves out a portion. The sample contains 55,000 to 65,000 clones, 91% of which appear only once. Sequencing used CD4+ or CD8+ T cells sorted from blood, obtained in a trial of the OX40 agonist ivuxolimab. All receptors derive from an adult with an advanced solid tumor such as melanoma, head and neck, liver or kidney cancer. Each CDR3 is given with its conserved first and last residue. The D gene is left open where the match is weak. The listing skips clone size in some rows; elsewhere it reads once, few, many or a size class.

TRBJ2-3 | NA | TRBV6-5 | NA | CASSSWGAGTDTQYF | TGTGCCAGCAGCTCCTGGGGTGCGGGCACAGATACGCAGTATTTT
TRBJ2-3 | TRBD1 | TRBV5-4 | NA | CASSLDVGQGTDTQYF | TGTGCCAGCAGCTTGGATGTGGGACAGGGGACAGATACGCAGTATTTT
TRBJ2-1 | NA | TRBV7-9 | NA | CASSHGANEQFF | TGTGCCAGCAGCCACGGAGCCAATGAGCAGTTCTTC
TRBJ2-5 | NA | TRBV6-6 | NA | CASSYVSRETQYF | TGTGCCAGCAGTTACGTCAGCAGAGAGACCCAGTACTTC
TRBJ2-7 | NA | TRBV5-5 | NA | CASSLAGTVSYEQYF | TGTGCCAGCAGCTTGGCCGGGACGGTATCCTACGAGCAGTACTTC
TRBJ1-4 | NA | TRBV11-3 | once | CASSWGSREGEKLFF | TGTGCCAGCAGCTGGGGTAGCAGGGAGGGCGAAAAACTGTTTTTT
TRBJ1-2 | TRBD1 | TRBV6-6 | NA | CASSYENRGHYGYTF | TGTGCCAGCAGTTACGAAAACAGGGGCCACTATGGCTACACCTTC
TRBJ1-1 | NA | TRBV29-1 | few | CSVNRESTEAFF | TGCAGCGTGAACAGGGAGAGCACTGAAGCTTTCTTT
TRBJ2-1 | TRBD2 | TRBV6-1 | NA | CASSAAATSGRPEQFF | TGTGCCAGCAGTGCTGCCGCAACTAGCGGGAGACCTGAGCAGTTCTTC
TRBJ2-7 | TRBD2 | TRBV7-9 | NA | CASSLVPGLAGGWAYEQYF | TGTGCCAGCAGCTTAGTGCCGGGACTAGCGGGAGGGTGGGCCTACGAGCAGTACTTC
TRBJ1-2 | NA | TRBV20-1 | NA | CSARDRGGYTF | TGCAGTGCTAGAGATAGGGGTGGCTACACCTTC
TRBJ2-3 | NA | TRBV5-1 | NA | CASSGTPRGGTQYF | TGCGCCAGCAGCGGAACTCCCAGGGGAGGTACGCAGTATTTT
TRBJ2-1 | NA | TRBV6-6 | NA | CASSYSFREATNEQFF | TGTGCCAGCAGTTACTCGTTTCGTGAAGCGACCAATGAGCAGTTCTTC
TRBJ1-3 | NA | TRBV18 | NA | CASSPMDSILSGNTIYF | TGTGCCAGCTCACCAATGGACAGTATCCTCTCTGGAAACACCATATATTTT
TRBJ1-1 | NA | TRBV5-6 | NA | CASSLAFMNTEAFF | TGTGCCAGCAGCTTGGCTTTTATGAACACTGAAGCTTTCTTT
TRBJ2-1 | TRBD2 | TRBV7-9 | NA | CASRPRAGVRDNEQFF | TGTGCCAGCAGACCTCGCGCGGGGGTGAGGGACAATGAGCAGTTCTTC
TRBJ2-3 | TRBD2 | TRBV7-8 | NA | CASSLGILAGGPGDTQYF | TGTGCCAGCAGCTTAGGAATCCTAGCGGGAGGGCCTGGAGATACGCAGTATTTT
TRBJ2-3 | TRBD2 | TRBV5-1 | once | CASGREGGTDTQYF | TGCGCCAGTGGGCGGGAGGGAGGCACAGATACGCAGTATTTT
TRBJ2-7 | NA | TRBV6-1 | once | CASSIEGRSGYEQYF | TGTGCCAGCAGCATTGAGGGGCGATCGGGGTACGAGCAGTACTTC
TRBJ2-7 | TRBD1 | TRBV6-1 | NA | CASSEPGTGSYEQYF | TGTGCCAGCAGTGAACCGGGGACAGGGTCGTACGAGCAGTACTTC
TRBJ2-3 | NA | TRBV7-9 | once | CASSPRGARDTDTQYF | TGTGCCAGCAGCCCCCGGGGGGCTCGGGACACAGATACGCAGTATTTT
TRBJ2-7 | TRBD2 | TRBV19 | NA | CASRGTSGSTSEQYF | TGTGCCAGTCGAGGGACTAGCGGGAGTACGTCCGAGCAGTACTTC
TRBJ1-3 | TRBD1 | TRBV19 | NA | CASSTDRLRNTIYF | TGTGCCAGTAGTACGGACAGGTTGAGAAACACCATATATTTT
TRBJ2-1 | TRBD2 | TRBV7-2 | NA | CASRSKESGLAGRNEQFF | TGTGCCAGCAGGTCGAAAGAGAGCGGACTAGCGGGACGGAATGAGCAGTTCTTC
TRBJ1-4 | NA | TRBV5-1 | once | CASSQAATNEKLFF | TGCGCCAGCAGCCAGGCCGCAACTAATGAAAAACTGTTTTTT
TRBJ2-3 | NA | TRBV10-1 | NA | CASSEGTDTQYF | TGCGCCAGCAGTGAGGGTACAGATACGCAGTATTTT
TRBJ2-7 | TRBD1 | TRBV7-9 | NA | CASSSWTGDYEQYF | TGTGCCAGCAGCTCCTGGACAGGGGACTACGAGCAGTACTTC
TRBJ1-1 | TRBD1 | TRBV29-1 | NA | CSGTTGYMNTEAFF | TGCAGCGGCACGACAGGGTACATGAACACTGAAGCTTTCTTT
TRBJ1-1 | NA | TRBV5-6 | NA | CASSTLRGNTEAFF | TGTGCCAGCAGCACCCTCCGGGGGAACACTGAAGCTTTCTTT
TRBJ2-7 | TRBD1 | TRBV10-1 | NA | CASSEPGTAYEQYF | TGCGCCAGCAGTGAGCCAGGGACAGCCTACGAGCAGTACTTC
TRBJ2-7 | NA | TRBV18 | NA | CASSPGVGYEQYF | TGTGCCAGCTCACCAGGGGTCGGATACGAGCAGTACTTC